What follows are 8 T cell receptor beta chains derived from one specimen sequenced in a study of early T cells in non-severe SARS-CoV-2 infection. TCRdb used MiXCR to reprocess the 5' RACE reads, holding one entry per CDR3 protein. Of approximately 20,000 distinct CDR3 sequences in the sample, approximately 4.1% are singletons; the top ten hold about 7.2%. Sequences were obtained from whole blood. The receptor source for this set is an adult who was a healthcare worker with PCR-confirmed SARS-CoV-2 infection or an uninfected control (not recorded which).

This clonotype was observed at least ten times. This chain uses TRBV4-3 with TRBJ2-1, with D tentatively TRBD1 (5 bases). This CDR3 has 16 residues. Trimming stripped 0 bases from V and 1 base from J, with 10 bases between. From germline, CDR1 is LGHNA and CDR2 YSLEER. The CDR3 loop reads CASSQDSRGSYNEQFF. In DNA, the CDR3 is TGCGCCAGCAGCCAAGATAGTAGGGGTTCCTACAATGAGCAGTTCTTC.

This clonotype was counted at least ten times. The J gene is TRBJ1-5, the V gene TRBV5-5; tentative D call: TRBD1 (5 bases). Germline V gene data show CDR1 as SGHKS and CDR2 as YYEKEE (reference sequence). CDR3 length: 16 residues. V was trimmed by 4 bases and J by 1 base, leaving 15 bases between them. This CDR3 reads CASSPTGTGSNQPQHF. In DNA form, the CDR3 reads TGTGCCAGCAGCCCCACCGGGACTGGCAGCAATCAGCCCCAGCATTTT. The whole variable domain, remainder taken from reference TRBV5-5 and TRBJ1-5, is DAGVTQSPTHLIKTRGQQVTLRCSPISGHKSVSWYQQVLGQGPQFIFQYYEKEERGRGNFPDRFSARQFPNYSSELNVNALLLGDSALYLCASSPTGTGSNQPQHFGDGTRLSIL.

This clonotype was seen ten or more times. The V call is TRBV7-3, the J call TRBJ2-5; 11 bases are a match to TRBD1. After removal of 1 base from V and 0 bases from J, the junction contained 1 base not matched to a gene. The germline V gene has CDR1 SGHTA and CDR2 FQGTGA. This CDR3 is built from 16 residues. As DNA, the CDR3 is TGTGCCAGCAGCTTAAAGGGACAGGGGGACCAAGAGACCCAGTACTTC. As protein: CASSLKGQGDQETQYF. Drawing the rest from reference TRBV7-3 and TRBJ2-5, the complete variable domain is GAGVSQTPSNKVTEKGKYVELRCDPISGHTALYWYRQSLGQGPEFLIYFQGTGAADDSGLPNDRFFAVRPEGSVSTLKIQRTERGDSAVYLCASSLKGQGDQETQYFGPGTRLLVL.

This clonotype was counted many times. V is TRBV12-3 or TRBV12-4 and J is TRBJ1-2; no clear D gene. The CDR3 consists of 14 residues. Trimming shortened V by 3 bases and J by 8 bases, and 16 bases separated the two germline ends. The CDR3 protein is CASSLGVGGWGYTF. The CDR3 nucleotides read TGTGCCAGCAGTTTGGGAGTAGGAGGCTGGGGCTACACCTTC.

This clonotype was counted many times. The CDR3 reads CASSQESALHF. The CDR3 DNA follows: TGCGCCAGCAGCCAAGAGTCGGCCCTCCACTTT. The gene calls are TRBV4-1 and TRBJ1-6, with unresolved D. Trimming removed 0 bases from V and 14 bases from J, with 5 bases in between. This CDR3 comprises 11 residues. Germline V gives CDR1 MGHRA, CDR2 YSYEKL.

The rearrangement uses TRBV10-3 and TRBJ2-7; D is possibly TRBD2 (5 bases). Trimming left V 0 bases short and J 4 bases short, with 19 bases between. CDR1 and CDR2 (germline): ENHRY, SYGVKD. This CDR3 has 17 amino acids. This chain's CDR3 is CAISESFTRPGRYEQYF. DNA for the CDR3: TGTGCCATCAGTGAGTCATTTACTAGACCCGGGCGATACGAGCAGTACTTC.

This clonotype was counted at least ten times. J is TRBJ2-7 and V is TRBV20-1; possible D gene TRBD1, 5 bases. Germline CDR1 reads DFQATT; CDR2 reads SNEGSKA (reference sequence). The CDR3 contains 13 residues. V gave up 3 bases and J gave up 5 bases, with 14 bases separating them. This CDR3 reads CSARDTLRDEQYF. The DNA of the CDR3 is TGCAGTGCTAGGGACACACTCAGGGACGAGCAGTACTTC.

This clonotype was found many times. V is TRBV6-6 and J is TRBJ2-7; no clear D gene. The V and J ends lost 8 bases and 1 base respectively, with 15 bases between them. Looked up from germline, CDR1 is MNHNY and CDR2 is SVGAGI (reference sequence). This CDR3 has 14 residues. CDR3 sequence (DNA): TGTGCCAGCGCGATCGGTCCCCCTTCCTACGAGCAGTACTTC. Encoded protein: CASAIGPPSYEQYF.